This TCR beta chain was found in a study of CD8+CD57+ T cells in acquired aplastic anemia. Study-wide background: The DNA of sorted CD4+ and CD8+ cells averaged around 3 ug. Healthy donors averaged approximately 9.8 million reads for CD4+ cells.

This CDR3 spans 14 amino acids. With 5 bases removed from V and 2 bases from J, the gap between germline ends came to 12 bases. The germline gives CDR1 MNHEY, CDR2 SMNVEV (reference sequence). General study results and limits: Patients and controls turned out to have roughly 31 CD8+ CDR3 sequences in common.

CDR3 and TCR beta VDJ profiling relied on genomic DNA as the template. TCRdb re-called the reads with MiXCR, one entry per CDR3 protein. Altogether about 190,000 distinct CDR3 sequences are present, about 53% being singletons, with the ten largest covering approximately 15%. This clonotype was observed once. Its antigen remains unidentified. Sequences were obtained from sorted CD4+, CD8+, or CD8+CD57+ T cells (not recorded which) from PBMCs. V gene TRBV27 combines with J gene TRBJ1-2; D remains ambiguous. The source of this sequence is a human donor in good health, serving as a control. This chain's CDR3 is CASSNSATNYGYTF. CDR3 coding DNA: TGTGCCAGCAGTAACAGTGCAACCAACTATGGCTACACCTTC.